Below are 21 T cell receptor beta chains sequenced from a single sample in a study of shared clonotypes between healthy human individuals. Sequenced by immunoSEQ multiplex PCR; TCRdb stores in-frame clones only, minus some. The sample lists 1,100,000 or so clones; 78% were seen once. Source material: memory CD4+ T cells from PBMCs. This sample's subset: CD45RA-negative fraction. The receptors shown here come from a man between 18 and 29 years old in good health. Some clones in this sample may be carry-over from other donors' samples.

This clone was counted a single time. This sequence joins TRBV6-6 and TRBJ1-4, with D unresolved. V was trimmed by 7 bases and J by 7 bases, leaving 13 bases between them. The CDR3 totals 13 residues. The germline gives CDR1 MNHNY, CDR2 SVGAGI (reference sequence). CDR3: CASTGYFGEKLFF. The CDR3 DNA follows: TGTGCCAGCACGGGCTACTTCGGTGAAAAACTGTTTTTT.

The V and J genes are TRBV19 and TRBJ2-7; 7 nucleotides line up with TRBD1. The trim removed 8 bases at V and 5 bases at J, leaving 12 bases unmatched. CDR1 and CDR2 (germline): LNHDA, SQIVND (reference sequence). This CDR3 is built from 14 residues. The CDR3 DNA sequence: TGTGCCAGTCACGCGACAGGGAAAGTCCACGAGCAGTACTTC. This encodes CASHATGKVHEQYF.

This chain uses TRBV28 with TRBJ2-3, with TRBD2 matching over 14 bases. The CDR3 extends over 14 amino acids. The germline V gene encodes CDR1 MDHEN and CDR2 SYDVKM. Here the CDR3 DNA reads TGTGCTAGCGGGACTAGCGGGAGTACAGATACGCAGTATTTT. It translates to CASGTSGSTDTQYF.

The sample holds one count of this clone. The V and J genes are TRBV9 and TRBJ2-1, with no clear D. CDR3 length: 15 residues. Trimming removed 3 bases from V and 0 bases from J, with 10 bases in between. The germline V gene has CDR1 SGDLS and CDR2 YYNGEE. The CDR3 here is CASSGHSSSYNEQFF. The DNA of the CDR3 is TGTGCCAGCAGCGGTCACTCGAGCTCCTACAATGAGCAGTTCTTC.

This CDR3 is CASSVEQGPIGELFF. In DNA, the CDR3 is TGTGCCAGCAGCGTAGAGCAGGGGCCGATCGGGGAGCTGTTTTTT. The gene calls are TRBV7-7 and TRBJ2-2; TRBD1 might be the D (6 bases). CDR1 and CDR2 from the germline V gene are SSHAT and FNYEAQ (reference sequence). CDR3 length equals 15 residues. V was pared by 5 bases and J by 7 bases, with 17 bases between.

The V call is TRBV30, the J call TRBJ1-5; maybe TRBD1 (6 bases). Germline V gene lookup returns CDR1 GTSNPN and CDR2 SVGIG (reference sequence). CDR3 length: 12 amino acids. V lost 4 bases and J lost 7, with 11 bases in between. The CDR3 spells CAWNTGYQPQHF. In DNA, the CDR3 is TGTGCCTGGAACACAGGGTACCAGCCCCAGCATTTT. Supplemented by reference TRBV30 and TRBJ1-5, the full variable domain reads SQTIHQWPATLVQPVGSPLSLECTVEGTSNPNLYWYRQAAGRGLQLLFYSVGIGQISSEVPQNLSASRPQDRQFILSSKKLLLSDSGFYLCAWNTGYQPQHFGDGTRLSIL.

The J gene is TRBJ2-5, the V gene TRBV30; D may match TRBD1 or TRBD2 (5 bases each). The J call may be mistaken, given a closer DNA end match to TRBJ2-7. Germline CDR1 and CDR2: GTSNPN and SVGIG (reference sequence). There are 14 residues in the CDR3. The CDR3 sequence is CAWSVGTQGDEQYF. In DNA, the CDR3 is TGTGCCTGGAGTGTAGGGACCCAGGGAGACGAGCAGTACTTC.

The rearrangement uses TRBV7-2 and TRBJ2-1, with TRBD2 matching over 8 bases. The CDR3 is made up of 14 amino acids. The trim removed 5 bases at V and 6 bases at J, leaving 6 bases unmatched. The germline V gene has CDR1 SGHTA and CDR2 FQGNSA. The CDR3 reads CASSQGLAGNEQFF. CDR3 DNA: TGTGCCAGCAGCCAGGGTCTAGCGGGCAATGAGCAGTTCTTC.

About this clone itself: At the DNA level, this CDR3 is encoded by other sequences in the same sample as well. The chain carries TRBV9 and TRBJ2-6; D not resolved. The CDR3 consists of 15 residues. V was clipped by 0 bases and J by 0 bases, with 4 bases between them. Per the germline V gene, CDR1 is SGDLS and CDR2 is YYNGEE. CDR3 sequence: CASSVEGSGANVLTF. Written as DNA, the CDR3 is TGTGCCAGCAGCGTAGAGGGCTCTGGGGCCAACGTCCTGACTTTC. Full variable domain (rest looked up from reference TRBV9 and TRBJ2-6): DSGVTQTPKHLITATGQRVTLRCSPRSGDLSVYWYQQSLDQGLQFLIQYYNGEERAKGNILERFSAQQFPDLHSELNLSSLELGDSALYFCASSVEGSGANVLTFGAGSRLTVL.

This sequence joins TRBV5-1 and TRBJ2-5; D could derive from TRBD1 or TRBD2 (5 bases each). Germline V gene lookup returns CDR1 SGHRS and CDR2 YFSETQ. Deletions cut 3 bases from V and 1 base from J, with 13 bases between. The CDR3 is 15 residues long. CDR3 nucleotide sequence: TGCGCCAGCAGCTACACTCCGGGACCCCAAGAGACCCAGTACTTC. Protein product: CASSYTPGPQETQYF.

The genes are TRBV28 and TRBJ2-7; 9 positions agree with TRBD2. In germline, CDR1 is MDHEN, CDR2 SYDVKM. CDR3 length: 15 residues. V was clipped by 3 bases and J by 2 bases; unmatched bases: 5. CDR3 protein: CASSFSLAGTYEQYF. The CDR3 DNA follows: TGTGCCAGCAGTTTTTCCCTAGCGGGGACCTACGAGCAGTACTTC.

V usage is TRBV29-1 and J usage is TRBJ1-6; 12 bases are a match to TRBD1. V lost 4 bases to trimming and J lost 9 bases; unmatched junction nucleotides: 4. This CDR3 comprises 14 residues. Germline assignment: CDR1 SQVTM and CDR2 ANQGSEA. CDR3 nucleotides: TGCAGCGTTGCCACGGGACAGGGGGCTTCACCCCTCCACTTT. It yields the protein CSVATGQGASPLHF.

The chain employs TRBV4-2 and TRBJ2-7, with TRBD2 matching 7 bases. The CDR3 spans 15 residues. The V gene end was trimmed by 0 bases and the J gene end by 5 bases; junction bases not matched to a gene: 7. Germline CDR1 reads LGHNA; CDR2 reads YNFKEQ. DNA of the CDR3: TGTGCCAGCAGCCAAGACCTTGGCGGGAGAGACGAGCAGTACTTC. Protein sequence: CASSQDLGGRDEQYF.

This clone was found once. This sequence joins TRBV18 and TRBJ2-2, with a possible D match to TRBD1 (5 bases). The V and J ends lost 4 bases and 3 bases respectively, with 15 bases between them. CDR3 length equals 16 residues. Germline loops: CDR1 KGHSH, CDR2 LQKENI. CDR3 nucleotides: TGTGCCAGCTCACTACAAGGGGCGGCCTACACCGGGGAGCTGTTTTTT. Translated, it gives CASSLQGAAYTGELFF. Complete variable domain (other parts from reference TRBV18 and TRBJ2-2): NAGVMQNPRHLVRRRGQEARLRCSPMKGHSHVYWYRQLPEEGLKFMVYLQKENIIDESGMPKERFSAEFPKEGPSILRIQQVVRGDSAAYFCASSLQGAAYTGELFFGEGSRLTVL.

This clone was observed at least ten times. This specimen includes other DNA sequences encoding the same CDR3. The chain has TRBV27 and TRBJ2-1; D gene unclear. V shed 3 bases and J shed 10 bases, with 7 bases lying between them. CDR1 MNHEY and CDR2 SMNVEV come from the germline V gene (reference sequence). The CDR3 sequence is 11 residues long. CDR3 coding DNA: TGTGCCAGCAGTTTTCTAGGAGAGCAGTTCTTC. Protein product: CASSFLGEQFF.

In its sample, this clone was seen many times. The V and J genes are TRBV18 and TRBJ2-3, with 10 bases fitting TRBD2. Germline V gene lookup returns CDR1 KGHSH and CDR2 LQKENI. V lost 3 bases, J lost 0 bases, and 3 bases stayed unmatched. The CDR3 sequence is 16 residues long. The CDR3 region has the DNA TGTGCCAGCTCACCTATGACTAGCGGGAGCACAGATACGCAGTATTTT. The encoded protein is CASSPMTSGSTDTQYF. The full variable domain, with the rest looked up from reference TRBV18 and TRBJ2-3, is NAGVMQNPRHLVRRRGQEARLRCSPMKGHSHVYWYRQLPEEGLKFMVYLQKENIIDESGMPKERFSAEFPKEGPSILRIQQVVRGDSAAYFCASSPMTSGSTDTQYFGPGTRLTVL.

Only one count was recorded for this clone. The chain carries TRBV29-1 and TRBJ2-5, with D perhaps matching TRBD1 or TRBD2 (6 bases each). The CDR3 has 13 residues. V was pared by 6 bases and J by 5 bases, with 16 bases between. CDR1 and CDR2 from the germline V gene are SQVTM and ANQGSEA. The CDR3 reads CSVSIGGAETQYF. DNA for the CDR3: TGCAGCGTCTCGATCGGGGGCGCGGAGACCCAGTACTTC.

CDR3 DNA: TGTGCCAGCAGCCCTGGGGCACAAGAGACCCAGTACTTC. Translating gives CASSPGAQETQYF. This chain connects TRBV11-3 to TRBJ2-5; a possible D gene is TRBD1 (5 bases). The ends were cut back, 5 bases at V and 2 bases at J, with 9 bases in the middle. The germline gives CDR1 SGHNT, CDR2 YENEEA. This CDR3 has 13 amino acids.

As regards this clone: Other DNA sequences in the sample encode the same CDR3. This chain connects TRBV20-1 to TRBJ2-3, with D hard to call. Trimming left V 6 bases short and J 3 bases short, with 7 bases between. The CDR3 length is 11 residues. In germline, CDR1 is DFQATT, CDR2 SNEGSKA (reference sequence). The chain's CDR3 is CSATRTDTQYF. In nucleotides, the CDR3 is TGCAGTGCCACAAGAACAGATACGCAGTATTTT.

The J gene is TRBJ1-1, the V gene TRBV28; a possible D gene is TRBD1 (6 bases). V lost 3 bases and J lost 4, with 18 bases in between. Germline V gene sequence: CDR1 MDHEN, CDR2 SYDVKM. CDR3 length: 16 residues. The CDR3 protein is CASSLIGQLVATEAFF. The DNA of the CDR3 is TGTGCCAGCAGTTTGATCGGACAGCTTGTTGCCACTGAAGCTTTCTTT.

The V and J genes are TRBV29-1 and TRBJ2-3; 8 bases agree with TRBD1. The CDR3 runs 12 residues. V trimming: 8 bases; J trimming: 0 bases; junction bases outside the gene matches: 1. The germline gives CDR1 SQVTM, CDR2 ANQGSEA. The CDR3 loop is CSTGGSTDTQYF. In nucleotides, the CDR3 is TGCAGCACAGGGGGTAGCACAGATACGCAGTATTTT.